Described below is a single T cell receptor beta chain sequence and its context. The source of the sample is a study of blood T cell repertoires in COVID-19. Study-level information: Nucleic acid was either cDNA or gDNA, and it came from T cells, B-cell-depleted T cells, or PBMCs.

CDR1 is LNHDA and CDR2 is SQIVND in the germline V gene (reference sequence). This CDR3 contains 14 residues. Trimming removed 1 base from V and 6 bases from J, with 10 bases in between. Per the study methods: Reference gene primers were amplified, and this amplification served to estimate nucleated cell counts. The repertoire was sequenced with immunoSEQ multiplex PCR; TCRdb's copy has only in-frame clones and lacks some. That table gives V, J and clone size, and the DNA gave D and trimming. The table includes around 420,000 clones, 88% detected once. Cohort assignment relied on participant-reported clinical history.

This chain connects TRBV19 to TRBJ2-1; unclear D gene. The receptor was derived from a woman aged 40 to 50 with acute COVID-19. The sequenced sample was PBMCs or T cells enriched from blood (not recorded which). The CDR3 loop reads CASSIGSEINEQFF. The CDR3 DNA follows: TGTGCCAGTAGTATAGGATCAGAAATCAATGAGCAGTTCTTC.